This TCR beta chain came from a study of identifying expanded T cells in peripheral blood. No infections or other immune events were documented during collection. Concerning this clone itself: No antigen is known for it.

Trimming cost V 3 bases and J 2 bases; bases outside gene matches: 7. Germline lookup yields CDR1 SQVTM and CDR2 ANQGSEA. The CDR3 loop spans 14 amino acids. Study observations and caveats: Over two and four weeks, about 17 and 20 clones changed, versus around 1.2 between replicates. Clone count variance between roughly 2-week samples rose with total template count.

This table comes from immunoSEQ multiplex PCR, and its TCRdb copy is limited to in-frame clones, with some not included. Here the sample spans 80,000 to 95,000 clones, approximately 89% being singletons. The receptor was derived from a person aged 18 to 69 in good health. The chain is built from TRBV29-1 and TRBJ2-7, with 7 bases identical to TRBD2. Source material: blood. The CDR3 reads CSVEASGFTYEQYF. The CDR3 nucleotides are TGCAGCGTTGAGGCTAGCGGCTTCACCTACGAGCAGTACTTC.